This TCR beta chain was captured by sequencing in a study of blood T cell repertoires in COVID-19. Across 24 US areas, participants ranged in age from roughly 18 to 95 years. Cohorts were determined from participant-reported clinical history. Produced via immunoSEQ multiplex PCR; TCRdb's table is partial and in-frame only. The table records a few hundred thousand clones, about 87% of them present only once. Sequencing was carried out using PBMCs or T cells enriched from blood (not recorded which). This receptor was identified in a woman in her forties or fifties who had recovered from COVID-19.

The CDR3 loop is CAWSAGGGYTF. The CDR3 coding sequence is TGTGCCTGGAGTGCAGGGGGCGGCTACACCTTC. The gene calls are TRBV30 and TRBJ1-2; the match to TRBD1 covers 8 bases. Germline CDR1 is GTSNPN and CDR2 is SVGIG (reference sequence). V was pared by 1 base and J by 8 bases, with 0 bases of the junction left unmatched. The length of the CDR3 is 11 residues.